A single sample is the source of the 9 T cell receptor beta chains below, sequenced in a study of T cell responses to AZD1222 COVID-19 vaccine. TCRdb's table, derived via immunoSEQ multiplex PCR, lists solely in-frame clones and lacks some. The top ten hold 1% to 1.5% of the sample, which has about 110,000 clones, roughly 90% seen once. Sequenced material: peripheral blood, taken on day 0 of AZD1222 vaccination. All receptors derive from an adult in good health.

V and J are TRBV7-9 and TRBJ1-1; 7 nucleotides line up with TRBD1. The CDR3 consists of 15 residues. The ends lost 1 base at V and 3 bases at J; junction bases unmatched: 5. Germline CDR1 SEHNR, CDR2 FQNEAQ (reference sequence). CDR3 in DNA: TGTGCCAGCAGCTTAGGGACAGGTGCCCACACTGAAGCTTTCTTT. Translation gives CASSLGTGAHTEAFF.

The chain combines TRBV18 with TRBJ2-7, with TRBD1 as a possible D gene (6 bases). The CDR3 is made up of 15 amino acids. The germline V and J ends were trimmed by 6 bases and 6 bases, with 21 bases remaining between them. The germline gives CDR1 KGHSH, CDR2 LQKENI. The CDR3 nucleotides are TGTGCCAGCTCCCGAGGGCCGGGACAAGCTTCCGAGCAGTACTTC. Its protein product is CASSRGPGQASEQYF.

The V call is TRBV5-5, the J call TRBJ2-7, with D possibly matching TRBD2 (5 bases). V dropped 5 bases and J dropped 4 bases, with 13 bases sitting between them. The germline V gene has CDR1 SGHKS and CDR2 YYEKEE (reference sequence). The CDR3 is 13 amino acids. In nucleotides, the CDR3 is TGTGCCAGCAGTTACCTGGACTTTTACGAGCAGTACTTC. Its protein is CASSYLDFYEQYF.

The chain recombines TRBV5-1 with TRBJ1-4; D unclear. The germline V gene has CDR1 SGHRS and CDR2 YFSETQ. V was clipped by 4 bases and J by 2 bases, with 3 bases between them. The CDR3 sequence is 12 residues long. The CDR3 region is CASSRTNEKLFF. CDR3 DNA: TGCGCCAGCAGCAGGACTAATGAAAAACTGTTTTTT.

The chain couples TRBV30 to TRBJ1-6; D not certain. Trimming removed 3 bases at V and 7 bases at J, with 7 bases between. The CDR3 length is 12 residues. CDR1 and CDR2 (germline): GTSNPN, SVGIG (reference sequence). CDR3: CAWSLRNSPLHF. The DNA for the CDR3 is TGTGCCTGGAGCCTGAGAAATTCACCCCTCCACTTT.

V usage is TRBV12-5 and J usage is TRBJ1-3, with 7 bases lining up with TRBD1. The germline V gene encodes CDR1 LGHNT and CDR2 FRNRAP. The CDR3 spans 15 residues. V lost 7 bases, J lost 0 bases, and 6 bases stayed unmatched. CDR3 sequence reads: CASDLQGSSGNTIYF. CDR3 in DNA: TGTGCTAGTGACCTACAGGGGAGCTCTGGAAACACCATATATTTT.

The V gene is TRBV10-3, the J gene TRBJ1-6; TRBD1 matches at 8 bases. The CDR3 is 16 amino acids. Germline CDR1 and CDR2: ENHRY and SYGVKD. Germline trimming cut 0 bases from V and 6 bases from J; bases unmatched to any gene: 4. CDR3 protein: CAISESIQGGNSPLHF. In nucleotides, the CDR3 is TGTGCCATCAGTGAGTCGATACAGGGGGGTAATTCACCCCTCCACTTT.

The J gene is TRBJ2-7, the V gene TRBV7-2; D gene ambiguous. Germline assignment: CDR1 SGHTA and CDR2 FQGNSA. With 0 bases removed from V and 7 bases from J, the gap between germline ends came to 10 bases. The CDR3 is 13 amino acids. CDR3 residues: CASSLALGREQYF. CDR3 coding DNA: TGTGCCAGCAGCTTAGCCCTTGGGCGGGAGCAGTACTTC. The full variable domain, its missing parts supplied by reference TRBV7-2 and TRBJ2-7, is GAGVSQSPSNKVTEKGKDVELRCDPISGHTALYWYRQSLGQGLEFLIYFQGNSAPDKSGLPSDRFSAERTGGSVSTLTIQRTQQEDSAVYLCASSLALGREQYFGPGTRLTVT.

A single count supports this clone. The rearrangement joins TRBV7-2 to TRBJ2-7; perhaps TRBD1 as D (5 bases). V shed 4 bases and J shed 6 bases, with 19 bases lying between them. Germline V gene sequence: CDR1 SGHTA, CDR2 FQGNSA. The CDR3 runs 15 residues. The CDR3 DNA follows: TGTGCCAGCAGCTGCATGGACACGAGTCGGTGCGAGCAGTACTTC. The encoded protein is CASSCMDTSRCEQYF.